The 32 T cell receptor beta chains below all came from one sample that was sequenced in a study of cytomegalovirus exposure and HLA in healthy donors. Profiled with immunoSEQ multiplex PCR; TCRdb holds only in-frame clones, not every one. The sample lists about 92,000 clones, approximately 95% occurring once. Specimen: PBMCs. These receptors came from a woman aged 25 to 39 in good health and CMV-seropositive.

The rearrangement joins TRBV28 to TRBJ2-2; D is uncertain. V lost 5 bases to trimming and J lost 5 bases, with 6 bases between them. Looked up from germline, CDR1 is MDHEN and CDR2 is SYDVKM. The CDR3 is made up of 12 amino acids. CDR3 bases: TGTGCCAGCAGTCTAACTACCGGGGAGCTGTTTTTT. Translated, it gives CASSLTTGELFF.

The V call is TRBV2, the J call TRBJ2-7; 8 bases align to TRBD1. This CDR3 is 14 amino acids long. The J segment lost 5 bases and the V segment lost 5 bases, leaving 8 bases of the junction unmatched. Germline V lookup: CDR1 SNHLY, CDR2 FYNNEI. DNA for the CDR3: TGTGCCAGCAGTCCGGACAGGGCTTTTCACGAGCAGTACTTC. It specifies CASSPDRAFHEQYF.

This clone was seen only a few times. V is TRBV9 and J is TRBJ2-7; 11 positions match TRBD1. The germline gives CDR1 SGDLS, CDR2 YYNGEE. V shed 3 bases and J 7 bases; nucleotides not matched to a gene: 9. CDR3 length: 15 residues. In DNA, the CDR3 is TGTGCCAGCAGCGCCTCCGGGACAGGGGGGTCTGAGCAGTACTTC. Its protein product is CASSASGTGGSEQYF.

The CDR3 protein is CASSSHSGISSEQFF. CDR3 DNA: TGTGCCAGCAGTTCGCATAGCGGGATCTCTAGTGAGCAGTTCTTC. V is TRBV7-8 and J is TRBJ2-1; 8 nucleotides agree with TRBD2. The CDR3 contains 15 residues. Germline CDR1 is SGHVS and CDR2 is FQNEAQ. The V segment lost 6 bases and the J segment 9 bases; nucleotides outside the gene matches: 13.

The rearrangement uses TRBV7-9 and TRBJ1-1; D not certain. Germline values: CDR1 SEHNR, CDR2 FQNEAQ (reference sequence). Trimming shortened V by 5 bases and J by 0 bases, and 7 bases separated the two germline ends. The CDR3 loop spans 13 amino acids. The CDR3 region is CASSASLNTEAFF. The CDR3 DNA is TGTGCCAGCAGCGCCAGTTTGAACACTGAAGCTTTCTTT. Full variable domain (rest looked up from reference TRBV7-9 and TRBJ1-1): DTGVSQNPRHKITKRGQNVTFRCDPISEHNRLYWYRQTLGQGPEFLTYFQNEAQLEKSRLLSDRFSAERPKGSFSTLEIQRTEQGDSAMYLCASSASLNTEAFFGQGTRLTVV.

The rearrangement links TRBV7-9 to TRBJ1-4, with D hard to call. This CDR3 is built from 12 residues. CDR1 is SEHNR, CDR2 FQNEAQ, per germline (reference sequence). Trimming cost V 0 bases and J 7 bases, with 3 bases left between them. The CDR3 coding sequence is TGTGCCAGCAGCTTAGCTCGTGAAAAACTGTTTTTT. Amino acid sequence: CASSLAREKLFF.

This chain connects TRBV6-6 to TRBJ2-1; 7 bases map to TRBD2. The CDR3 contains 15 residues. Germline V gene data show CDR1 as MNHNY and CDR2 as SVGAGI (reference sequence). The junction had 7 bases not matched to a gene; V was cut back by 3 bases and J by 5 bases. The CDR3 sequence is CASSYLLAKNNEQFF. The CDR3 bases are TGTGCCAGCAGTTATTTACTAGCGAAGAACAATGAGCAGTTCTTC.

The CDR3 DNA reads TGTGCCAGCAGTGGAGCGTCTAGCGGGACCTATGAGCAGTTCTTC. It encodes CASSGASSGTYEQFF. The chain employs TRBV2 and TRBJ2-1; 9 bases fit TRBD2. V gave up 4 bases and J gave up 8 bases; unmatched junction bases: 9. The CDR3 is made up of 15 amino acids. The germline gives CDR1 SNHLY, CDR2 FYNNEI.

This clone appeared a single time. This chain uses TRBV2 with TRBJ2-5, with D maybe TRBD2 (5 bases). The CDR3 runs 15 residues. Looked up from germline, CDR1 is SNHLY and CDR2 is FYNNEI. Trimming stripped 4 bases from V and 4 bases from J, with 16 bases between. CDR3 nucleotides: TGTGCCAGCAGTGGGTCGAGCGAGGGCGGAGAGACCCAGTACTTC. This codes for CASSGSSEGGETQYF. The full variable domain, rest sourced from reference TRBV2 and TRBJ2-5, is EPEVTQTPSHQVTQMGQEVILRCVPISNHLYFYWYRQILGQKVEFLVSFYNNEISEKSEIFDDQFSVERPDGSNFTLKIRSTKLEDSAMYFCASSGSSEGGETQYFGPGTRLLVL.

The rearrangement joins TRBV6-5 to TRBJ1-2; 7 bases agree with TRBD1. CDR1 MNHEY and CDR2 SVGAGI come from the germline V gene. CDR3 length: 13 amino acids. Germline trimming cut 2 bases from V and 8 bases from J; bases unmatched to any gene: 5. CDR3 bases: TGTGCCAGCAGTTACGCGTCAGGGGGAGGCTACACCTTC. Its protein product is CASSYASGGGYTF.

This clone was observed once. The rearrangement links TRBV4-3 to TRBJ2-3; maybe TRBD1 (5 bases). This CDR3 contains 17 residues. The germline V gene has CDR1 LGHNA and CDR2 YSLEER. V shed 0 bases and J shed 4 bases, with 17 bases lying between them. The CDR3 here is CASSQDGSRGSADTQYF. The CDR3 DNA reads TGCGCCAGCAGCCAAGACGGCTCTAGGGGTAGTGCAGATACGCAGTATTTT.

The gene calls are TRBV7-6 and TRBJ2-7, with D possibly TRBD2 on 7 matching bases. CDR3 length: 17 amino acids. Trimming left V 2 bases short and J 2 bases short, with 19 bases between. CDR1 and CDR2 from the germline V gene are SGHVS and FNYEAQ. The CDR3 protein is CASSLLSSAGATYEQYF. Written as DNA, the CDR3 is TGTGCCAGCAGCTTACTTTCATCTGCGGGGGCAACCTACGAGCAGTACTTC.

The chain is built from TRBV6-5 and TRBJ2-2; a possible D gene is TRBD2 (5 bases). CDR3 length: 14 amino acids. CDR1 is MNHEY, CDR2 SVGAGI, per germline. The germline V and J ends were trimmed by 6 bases and 6 bases, with 14 bases remaining between them. The CDR3 loop is CASSYPSGPGELFF. Here the CDR3 DNA reads TGTGCCAGCAGCTACCCCAGCGGTCCCGGGGAGCTGTTTTTT.

This clone was recorded a few times. The chain employs TRBV2 and TRBJ1-5, with TRBD1 identical over 7 bases. Germline CDR1 SNHLY, CDR2 FYNNEI. The CDR3 length is 12 residues. The DNA for the CDR3 is TGTGCTTCAGGGGGTCCTAATCAGCCCCAGCATTTT. This translates into CASGGPNQPQHF. The variable domain in full, with the rest retrieved from reference TRBV2 and TRBJ1-5, is EPEVTQTPSHQVTQMGQEVILRCVPISNHLYFYWYRQILGQKVEFLVSFYNNEISEKSEIFDDQFSVERPDGSNFTLKIRSTKLEDSAMYFCASGGPNQPQHFGDGTRLSIL.

This chain connects TRBV11-2 to TRBJ1-2, with D possibly matching TRBD1 (5 bases). V was shortened by 10 bases and J by 7 bases, with 22 bases between the two germline ends. Germline loops: CDR1 SGHAT, CDR2 FQNNGV. This CDR3 has 14 residues. In nucleotides, the CDR3 is TGTGCCACGGGGGGGACCGATGGAAGGGGTGGCTACACCTTC. Translated: CATGGTDGRGGYTF.

This chain connects TRBV5-1 to TRBJ1-1; 7 positions agree with TRBD1. Losses at the gene ends were 5 bases for V and 6 bases for J; bases not matched to a gene: 10. The CDR3 contains 14 residues. Germline V gene data show CDR1 as SGHRS and CDR2 as YFSETQ. The CDR3: CASRPGTEGSEAFF. As DNA, the CDR3 is TGCGCCAGCAGGCCCGGGACAGAGGGGTCTGAAGCTTTCTTT. The variable domain in full, with the rest retrieved from reference TRBV5-1 and TRBJ1-1, is KAGVTQTPRYLIKTRGQQVTLSCSPISGHRSVSWYQQTPGQGLQFLFEYFSETQRNKGNFPGRFSGRQFSNSRSEMNVSTLELGDSALYLCASRPGTEGSEAFFGQGTRLTVV.

A single count supports this clone. The chain is built from TRBV4-3 and TRBJ2-7, with 13 bases identical to TRBD2. Losses at the gene ends were 4 bases for V and 0 bases for J; bases not matched to a gene: 3. Per the germline V gene, CDR1 is LGHNA and CDR2 is YSLEER. The CDR3 covers 16 residues. The CDR3 here is CASSRWTSGSSYEQYF. The CDR3 region has the DNA TGCGCCAGCAGCCGTTGGACTAGCGGGAGCTCCTACGAGCAGTACTTC.

This clone showed up just once. The V call is TRBV11-3, the J call TRBJ2-1; unclear D gene. Between the trimmed V and J ends, which lost 2 bases and 4 bases, there was a span of 6 bases. Germline V lookup: CDR1 SGHNT, CDR2 YENEEA. The CDR3 has 13 residues. The CDR3 spells CASSLNSYNEQFF. The CDR3 DNA is TGTGCCAGCAGCTTAAATAGTTACAATGAGCAGTTCTTC. Full variable domain (missing parts from reference TRBV11-3 and TRBJ2-1): EAGVVQSPRYKIIEKKQPVAFWCNPISGHNTLYWYLQNLGQGPELLIRYENEEAVDDSQLPKDRFSAERLKGVDSTLKIQPAELGDSAVYLCASSLNSYNEQFFGPGTRLTVL.

The rearrangement links TRBV28 to TRBJ1-4; a possible D gene is TRBD1 (6 bases). Trimming left V 2 bases short and J 6 bases short, with 10 bases between. The CDR3 runs to 14 residues. Germline lookup yields CDR1 MDHEN and CDR2 SYDVKM. CDR3 protein: CASSLGGADEKLFF. DNA for the CDR3: TGTGCCAGCAGTTTAGGGGGGGCGGATGAAAAACTGTTTTTT.

This rearrangement joins TRBV28 to TRBJ1-5; TRBD1 is a possible D gene (6 bases). The CDR3 extends over 16 amino acids. V lost 6 bases and J lost 4, with 19 bases in between. In germline, CDR1 is MDHEN, CDR2 SYDVKM. The CDR3, as DNA: TGTGCCAGCAGCTCACCTCTCGGACAGATGAATCAGCCCCAGCATTTT. It codes for CASSSPLGQMNQPQHF.

This sequence joins TRBV6-5 and TRBJ1-1; D remains ambiguous. This CDR3 is built from 15 residues. Germline lookup yields CDR1 MNHEY and CDR2 SVGAGI. Trimming stripped 5 bases from V and 5 bases from J, with 18 bases between. CDR3 sequence reads: CASSINGISRTEAFF. The CDR3 nucleotides read TGTGCCAGCAGTATAAACGGGATCAGTAGGACTGAAGCTTTCTTT.

The chain has TRBV11-2 and TRBJ2-1; D might be TRBD2 (6 bases). Germline CDR1 reads SGHAT; CDR2 reads FQNNGV. Between the trimmed V and J ends, which lost 2 bases and 2 bases, there was a span of 16 bases. The CDR3 runs 17 residues. In DNA, the CDR3 is TGTGCCAGCAGCTTACGGGCCAGGACGGGAGCCTACAATGAGCAGTTCTTC. This sequence encodes CASSLRARTGAYNEQFF.

The chain joins TRBV12-5 to TRBJ1-1, with D uncertain. CDR3 length: 16 amino acids. Trimming took off 3 bases at V and 0 bases at J, with 14 bases between the two ends. CDR1 is LGHNT and CDR2 is FRNRAP in the germline V gene. The CDR3 spells CASGFFSGRMNTEAFF. CDR3 DNA: TGTGCTAGTGGTTTTTTTAGTGGGCGCATGAACACTGAAGCTTTCTTT.

J is TRBJ1-2 and V is TRBV11-2; D is uncertain. Germline CDR1 is SGHAT and CDR2 is FQNNGV. The ends were cut back, 4 bases at V and 0 bases at J, with 6 bases in the middle. The CDR3 runs to 13 residues. CDR3 sequence reads: CASSSRANYGYTF. CDR3 nucleotide sequence: TGTGCCAGCAGCTCAAGAGCTAACTATGGCTACACCTTC. Based on the CDR3 plus reference TRBV11-2 and TRBJ1-2, the full variable domain is EAGVAQSPRYKIIEKRQSVAFWCNPISGHATLYWYQQILGQGPKLLIQFQNNGVVDDSQLPKDRFSAERLKGVDSTLKIQPAKLEDSAVYLCASSSRANYGYTFGSGTRLTVV.

This rearrangement joins TRBV19 to TRBJ2-1; TRBD2 aligns across 9 bases. With 4 bases clipped from V and 0 bases from J, the junction kept 1 base outside the gene matches. The germline gives CDR1 LNHDA, CDR2 SQIVND (reference sequence). The CDR3 has 15 residues. This CDR3 reads CASSTAGGSYNEQFF. In DNA, the CDR3 is TGTGCCAGTAGTACAGCGGGAGGCTCCTACAATGAGCAGTTCTTC.

This clone was observed a few times. This sequence joins TRBV7-9 and TRBJ2-7; 8 positions match TRBD2. CDR1 and CDR2 from the germline V gene are SEHNR and FQNEAQ (reference sequence). The V and J ends lost 5 bases and 0 bases, in that order; junction bases with no gene match: 15. The CDR3 is made up of 18 amino acids. The CDR3, as DNA: TGTGCCAGCAGCCCTCCGTTTGATAGCGGGGCTTACTCCTACGAGCAGTACTTC. It codes for CASSPPFDSGAYSYEQYF.

The chain couples TRBV5-5 to TRBJ2-7; D uncertain. This CDR3 has 15 residues. Germline lookup yields CDR1 SGHKS and CDR2 YYEKEE (reference sequence). Trimming pared 1 base from V and 2 bases from J, leaving 13 bases between. CDR3 DNA: TGTGCCAGCAGCTTGTCTGGTGGCAGTACCTACGAGCAGTACTTC. Residues: CASSLSGGSTYEQYF.

The DNA of the CDR3 is TGTGCCAGCAGTAGAGGGAACCGGGAAAAACTGTTTTTT. Its protein product is CASSRGNREKLFF. The chain recombines TRBV6-1 with TRBJ1-4, with D unresolved. This CDR3 has 13 amino acids. V lost 5 bases and J 8 bases, leaving 12 bases between the germline ends. Germline-derived CDR1 and CDR2 are MNHNS and SASEGT.

The chain couples TRBV28 to TRBJ2-5; no clear D gene. CDR3 length: 13 residues. V lost 4 bases to trimming and J lost 3 bases, with 9 bases between them. The germline V gene encodes CDR1 MDHEN and CDR2 SYDVKM. This chain's CDR3 is CASSYTVEETQYF. The DNA of the CDR3 is TGTGCCAGCAGTTATACGGTAGAAGAGACCCAGTACTTC.

The rearrangement joins TRBV7-7 to TRBJ2-3; D unclear. The ends were cut back, 1 base at V and 0 bases at J, with 5 bases in the middle. CDR3 length: 14 residues. In germline, CDR1 is SSHAT, CDR2 FNYEAQ (reference sequence). This CDR3 is CASSLGASTDTQYF. CDR3 nucleotides: TGTGCCAGCAGCTTAGGGGCTAGCACAGATACGCAGTATTTT.

In its sample, this clone was seen once. V and J are TRBV6-1 and TRBJ2-7; 11 nucleotides agree with TRBD2. Trimming cost V 4 bases and J 1 base; bases outside gene matches: 6. Per the germline V gene, CDR1 is MNHNS and CDR2 is SASEGT. The CDR3 sequence is 16 residues long. The CDR3 DNA reads as TGTGCCAGCAGTGTGTCGACTAGCGGGGCTTCCTACGAGCAGTACTTC. Amino acid sequence: CASSVSTSGASYEQYF.

The V call is TRBV10-3, the J call TRBJ2-1, with a possible D match to TRBD2 (5 bases). V was shortened by 2 bases and J by 0 bases, with 14 bases between the two germline ends. This CDR3 contains 17 residues. Germline V gene data show CDR1 as ENHRY and CDR2 as SYGVKD. CDR3 sequence (DNA): TGTGCCATCAGTGAGGCCGTCATCGGGGACTCCTACAATGAGCAGTTCTTC. It translates to CAISEAVIGDSYNEQFF.